Following are 15 T cell receptor beta chains from one sample sequenced in a study of immune evolution from preneoplasia to lung adenocarcinoma. The assay was immunoSEQ multiplex PCR, and TCRdb's table has in-frame clones only and misses some. The table lists about 9,000 clones, about 80% of them singletons. The material sequenced was FFPE lung adenocarcinoma in situ tissue. Receptor source: a person in their sixties or seventies with lung adenocarcinoma.

This chain joins TRBV18 and TRBJ1-1, with TRBD1 matching 7 bases. There are 17 residues in the CDR3. The germline gives CDR1 KGHSH, CDR2 LQKENI. The V gene end was trimmed by 0 bases and the J gene end by 5 bases; junction bases not matched to a gene: 12. CDR3 bases: TGTGCCAGCTCACCACCCAAGAACAGGGGCGAGGGGACTGAAGCTTTCTTT. Amino acids: CASSPPKNRGEGTEAFF.

V usage is TRBV5-4 and J usage is TRBJ2-7; D call uncertain. V was clipped by 2 bases and J by 6 bases, with 9 bases between them. The CDR3 has 12 residues. Per the germline V gene, CDR1 is SGHNT and CDR2 is YYREEE (reference sequence). The CDR3 region is CASSLAVGEQYF. The CDR3, as DNA: TGTGCCAGCAGCTTAGCAGTGGGCGAGCAGTACTTC.

In this sample, this clone turned up a few times. The V call is TRBV30, the J call TRBJ1-3, with D unclear. Per the germline V gene, CDR1 is GTSNPN and CDR2 is SVGIG (reference sequence). The CDR3 is 12 residues long. V was trimmed by 2 bases and J by 4 bases, leaving 6 bases between them. CDR3 DNA: TGTGCCTGGAGTTTTCGAGGAAACACCATATATTTT. Translating gives CAWSFRGNTIYF. Full variable domain (outside the CDR3, taken from reference TRBV30 and TRBJ1-3): SQTIHQWPATLVQPVGSPLSLECTVEGTSNPNLYWYRQAAGRGLQLLFYSVGIGQISSEVPQNLSASRPQDRQFILSSKKLLLSDSGFYLCAWSFRGNTIYFGEGSWLTVV.

The chain joins TRBV10-3 to TRBJ2-1; 8 nucleotides align to TRBD1. The ends lost 3 bases at V and 7 bases at J; junction bases unmatched: 8. Germline V gene sequence: CDR1 ENHRY, CDR2 SYGVKD. The CDR3 runs to 15 residues. The DNA for the CDR3 is TGTGCCATCAGTGACTCACAGGGGGGTTTGAATGAGCAGTTCTTC. Amino acid sequence: CAISDSQGGLNEQFF.

The chain has TRBV4-1 and TRBJ1-1; 7 nucleotides match TRBD1. The germline CDR1 and CDR2 sequences are MGHRA and YSYEKL. Trimming at V came to 3 bases and at J to 5 bases, leaving 12 bases not matched to a gene. The CDR3 consists of 16 residues. The CDR3 protein is CASSHGQAGVRTEAFF. As DNA, the CDR3 is TGCGCCAGCAGCCACGGACAGGCGGGCGTGAGAACTGAAGCTTTCTTT.

This rearrangement joins TRBV11-2 to TRBJ2-5; 7 bases are shared with TRBD1. CDR1 SGHAT and CDR2 FQNNGV come from the germline V gene. The CDR3 is 17 residues long. V lost 5 bases and J lost 4; bases outside the gene matches: 16. CDR3 in amino acids: CASSPWDRQGRGETQYF. The CDR3 bases are TGTGCCAGCAGCCCTTGGGACCGACAGGGAAGGGGAGAGACCCAGTACTTC.

This clone was counted only a few times. The chain has TRBV11-2 and TRBJ2-2; TRBD1 aligns across 8 bases. Germline trimming cut 2 bases from V and 4 bases from J; bases unmatched to any gene: 6. Germline V CDR1 and CDR2: SGHAT, FQNNGV. CDR3 size: 16 residues. The CDR3 reads CASSLQGASGTGELFF. CDR3 coding DNA: TGTGCCAGCAGCTTACAGGGGGCCTCTGGCACCGGGGAGCTGTTTTTT. The complete variable domain, with remaining parts taken from reference TRBV11-2 and TRBJ2-2, reads EAGVAQSPRYKIIEKRQSVAFWCNPISGHATLYWYQQILGQGPKLLIQFQNNGVVDDSQLPKDRFSAERLKGVDSTLKIQPAKLEDSAVYLCASSLQGASGTGELFFGEGSRLTVL.

V is TRBV5-4 and J is TRBJ2-1, with TRBD2 identical over 7 bases. This CDR3 region has 15 residues. V was clipped by 2 bases and J by 2 bases; unmatched bases: 4. Germline assignment: CDR1 SGHNT and CDR2 YYREEE (reference sequence). The CDR3 region is CASSFTSEPYNEQFF. CDR3 coding DNA: TGTGCCAGCAGCTTTACTAGCGAACCCTACAATGAGCAGTTCTTC.

V and J are TRBV7-9 and TRBJ2-7, with 7 bases lining up with TRBD1. The V and J ends lost 10 bases and 5 bases, in that order; junction bases with no gene match: 20. CDR1 is SEHNR, CDR2 FQNEAQ, per germline (reference sequence). The CDR3 runs to 16 residues. The CDR3 sequence is CATSPEQGRLFNEQYF. For the CDR3, the DNA is TGTGCCACCTCCCCGGAACAGGGGCGATTGTTCAACGAGCAGTACTTC.

The J gene is TRBJ1-1, the V gene TRBV10-2; TRBD1 matches 8 bases. CDR1 is WSHSY, CDR2 SAAADI, per germline. The CDR3 spans 15 residues. The V segment lost 1 base and the J segment 5 bases; nucleotides outside the gene matches: 6. The CDR3, as DNA: TGCGCCAGCAGTGAGTTAACAGGGGGGGCGACTGAAGCTTTCTTT. This gives the protein CASSELTGGATEAFF.

The chain recombines TRBV7-3 with TRBJ2-1; no reliable D call. Trimming pared 0 bases from V and 5 bases from J, leaving 5 bases between. Germline CDR1 and CDR2: SGHTA and FQGTGA. The CDR3 contains 13 residues. In DNA, the CDR3 is TGTGCCAGCAGCTTAACGATTAACAATGAGCAGTTCTTC. Its translation: CASSLTINNEQFF.

The chain combines TRBV9 with TRBJ1-1; unclear D gene. Trimming shortened V by 3 bases and J by 1 base, and 7 bases separated the two germline ends. Germline V gene lookup returns CDR1 SGDLS and CDR2 YYNGEE. This CDR3 comprises 13 residues. CDR3 nucleotides: TGTGCCAGCAGCGCCCGACAGAACACTGAAGCTTTCTTT. Translating gives CASSARQNTEAFF.

This clone was picked up one time. V gene TRBV18 combines with J gene TRBJ1-5, with TRBD1 identical over 10 bases. V dropped 4 bases and J dropped 7; count of bases not matched to a gene: 7. This CDR3 comprises 15 residues. CDR1 is KGHSH and CDR2 is LQKENI in the germline V gene. The CDR3 sequence is CASSQDRGSYQPQHF. CDR3 DNA sequence: TGTGCCAGCTCACAGGACAGGGGGTCATACCAGCCCCAGCATTTT.

The V gene is TRBV14, the J gene TRBJ2-5; 8 bases agree with TRBD1. This CDR3 region has 17 residues. Germline V gene lookup returns CDR1 SGHDN and CDR2 FVKESK. J gave up 3 bases and V 0 bases, and 9 bases lay outside the gene matches. The DNA for the CDR3 is TGTGCCAGCAGCCAAGATCGGGGCAGGGGGCTAAAAGAGACCCAGTACTTC. Its translation is CASSQDRGRGLKETQYF.

Here the CDR3 DNA reads TGTGCCAGCAGTTCTCCGGGACAGGGGAAGGGAGAGACCCAGTACTTC. It specifies CASSSPGQGKGETQYF. The V gene is TRBV28, the J gene TRBJ2-5, with 10 bases aligning to TRBD1. CDR1 MDHEN and CDR2 SYDVKM come from the germline V gene. The V segment lost 4 bases and the J segment 4 bases; nucleotides outside the gene matches: 9. This CDR3 is built from 16 residues.